This entry lists 15 T cell receptor beta chains sequenced from one sample in a study of cytomegalovirus exposure and HLA in healthy donors. This PCR relied on a set of 60 Vbeta primers and 13 Jbeta primers. The method was immunoSEQ multiplex PCR; TCRdb's version includes in-frame clones alone and lacks a portion of them. Here the sample spans approximately 220,000 clones, roughly 79% being singletons. The source material was PBMCs. The receptors here all came from a man between 18 and 29 years old in good health and CMV-seronegative.

This chain connects TRBV7-3 to TRBJ2-5; possibly TRBD1 for D (6 bases). Per germline, CDR1 SGHTA and CDR2 FQGTGA. This CDR3 spans 13 amino acids. The V and J ends lost 4 bases and 0 bases respectively, with 6 bases between them. The CDR3 sequence is CASSSGDQETQYF. CDR3 DNA sequence: TGTGCCAGCAGCTCAGGGGACCAAGAGACCCAGTACTTC.

The chain joins TRBV6-5 to TRBJ2-7, with TRBD1 matching over 10 bases. Per germline, CDR1 MNHEY and CDR2 SVGAGI. Unmatched junction bases numbered 4, after V lost 5 bases and J lost 3 bases. The CDR3 is 14 amino acids. The DNA for the CDR3 is TGTGCCAGCAGTCTCCGGGACAGGGGCTACGAGCAGTACTTC. Protein product: CASSLRDRGYEQYF.

The chain recombines TRBV30 with TRBJ2-5, with 7 positions matching TRBD1. Germline lookup yields CDR1 GTSNPN and CDR2 SVGIG (reference sequence). Trimming removed 1 base from V and 2 bases from J; junction bases left unmatched: 4. The CDR3 is made up of 14 amino acids. The CDR3 DNA sequence: TGTGCCTGGAGTGGACAGGGTAAACAAGAGACCCAGTACTTC. It is translated as CAWSGQGKQETQYF.

On this clone itself: The junction does not match germline at one end; this may be a read error. V gene TRBV5-5 combines with J gene TRBJ1-5; D is unclear. Germline V lookup: CDR1 SGHKS, CDR2 YYEKEE (reference sequence). The CDR3 is 15 amino acids. The CDR3 nucleotides read TGTGCCAGCAGCTTGGAGGTCGATAGCAATAAGCCCCAGCATTTT. It is translated as CASSLEVDSNKPQHF.

This chain uses TRBV28 with TRBJ2-7, with TRBD1 matching over 8 bases. V dropped 3 bases and J dropped 1; count of bases not matched to a gene: 5. The germline CDR1 and CDR2 sequences are MDHEN and SYDVKM. CDR3 length equals 15 residues. CDR3 coding DNA: TGTGCCAGCAGTTTTGGGGGACAGGTTTCCTACGAGCAGTACTTC. Amino acids: CASSFGGQVSYEQYF.

J is TRBJ1-2 and V is TRBV2; D gene ambiguous. This CDR3 has 16 residues. Between the trimmed V and J ends, which lost 4 bases and 4 bases, there was a span of 19 bases. Germline V gene data show CDR1 as SNHLY and CDR2 as FYNNEI. The chain's CDR3 is CASSVLGGPTFYGYTF. CDR3 in DNA: TGTGCCAGCAGTGTGTTAGGAGGGCCGACCTTCTATGGCTACACCTTC.

The chain is built from TRBV21-1 and TRBJ1-6; the table assigns TRBD1, which was not confirmed against the DNA. TRBV21-1 is described as a pseudogene. This CDR3 contains 17 residues. The CDR3 sequence is CASSKGTAEPYNSPLHF. DNA for the CDR3: TGTGCCAGCAGCAAAGGGACAGCCGAGCCCTATAATTCACCCCTCCACTTT.

This chain uses TRBV4-2 with TRBJ2-7; possibly TRBD1 for D (5 bases). CDR3 length equals 16 residues. Trimming stripped 2 bases from V and 5 bases from J, with 19 bases between. Germline V CDR1 and CDR2: LGHNA, YNFKEQ. For the CDR3, the DNA is TGTGCCAGCAGCCAACGTAACACAGGTCACCCTGACGAGCAGTACTTC. Its protein is CASSQRNTGHPDEQYF.

The rearrangement links TRBV5-1 to TRBJ1-1; D possibly corresponds to TRBD1 (5 bases). The CDR3 extends over 13 amino acids. The germline V and J ends were trimmed by 3 bases and 3 bases, with 9 bases remaining between them. CDR1 and CDR2 from the germline V gene are SGHRS and YFSETQ. CDR3 nucleotides: TGCGCCAGCAGCTGGGGGGTAGACACTGAAGCTTTCTTT. As protein: CASSWGVDTEAFF.

J is TRBJ1-1 and V is TRBV6-1; 10 bases align to TRBD1. CDR3 length equals 15 residues. V lost 3 bases and J lost 5; bases outside the gene matches: 6. Germline loops: CDR1 MNHNS, CDR2 SASEGT. CDR3 in DNA: TGTGCCAGCAGTGACCTGACAGGGGGCATGACTGAAGCTTTCTTT. Its protein is CASSDLTGGMTEAFF.

V gene TRBV7-8 combines with J gene TRBJ1-5; D may be TRBD1 (5 bases). CDR1 is SGHVS and CDR2 is FQNEAQ in the germline V gene. Trimming removed 2 bases from V and 6 bases from J, with 14 bases in between. The CDR3 length is 15 residues. The CDR3 protein is CASSLWGGEGQPQHF. CDR3 DNA: TGTGCCAGCAGCTTATGGGGAGGGGAAGGTCAGCCCCAGCATTTT.

This clone was seen more than once but under ten times. The CDR3 nucleotides are TGTGCCACCAGCAGAGATAACTCTGCGCAAAAGCAGTACTTC. Amino acid sequence: CATSRDNSAQKQYF. The rearrangement links TRBV15 to TRBJ2-7; D is ambiguous. The CDR3 runs 14 residues. The germline gives CDR1 LNHNV, CDR2 YYDKDF (reference sequence). With 0 bases removed from V and 8 bases from J, the gap between germline ends came to 14 bases.

The chain has TRBV27 and TRBJ2-1, with 8 bases lining up with TRBD2. Trimming took 5 bases from V and 0 from J; bases not matched to a gene: 12. The CDR3 contains 18 residues. Germline lookup yields CDR1 MNHEY and CDR2 SMNVEV (reference sequence). In DNA, the CDR3 is TGTGCCAGCAGTCCCGGGGGGGACTTCCTGAGCTCCTACAATGAGCAGTTCTTC. This translates into CASSPGGDFLSSYNEQFF.

The rearrangement links TRBV5-1 to TRBJ1-1; 9 nucleotides align to TRBD1. The CDR3 loop spans 14 amino acids. Germline CDR1 reads SGHRS; CDR2 reads YFSETQ. J gave up 2 bases and V 5 bases, and 4 bases lay outside the gene matches. The CDR3 loop is CASSGGQGNTEAFF. The CDR3 bases are TGCGCCAGCAGTGGGGGACAGGGTAACACTGAAGCTTTCTTT.

In DNA form, the CDR3 reads TGTGCCAGCAGCTTGGAGATAGGGACAGCCCTCGAGGGATGGCGGACCCAGTACTTC. Amino acid sequence: CASSLEIGTALEGWRTQYF. The genes are TRBV5-4 and TRBJ2-5; 7 bases fit TRBD1. J was trimmed by 7 bases and V by 0 bases; bases with no gene match: 21. Looked up from germline, CDR1 is SGHNT and CDR2 is YYREEE (reference sequence). This CDR3 has 19 residues. Complete variable domain (other parts from reference TRBV5-4 and TRBJ2-5): ETGVTQSPTHLIKTRGQQVTLRCSSQSGHNTVSWYQQALGQGPQFIFQYYREEENGRGNFPPRFSGLQFPNYSSELNVNALELDDSALYLCASSLEIGTALEGWRTQYFGPGTRLLVL.